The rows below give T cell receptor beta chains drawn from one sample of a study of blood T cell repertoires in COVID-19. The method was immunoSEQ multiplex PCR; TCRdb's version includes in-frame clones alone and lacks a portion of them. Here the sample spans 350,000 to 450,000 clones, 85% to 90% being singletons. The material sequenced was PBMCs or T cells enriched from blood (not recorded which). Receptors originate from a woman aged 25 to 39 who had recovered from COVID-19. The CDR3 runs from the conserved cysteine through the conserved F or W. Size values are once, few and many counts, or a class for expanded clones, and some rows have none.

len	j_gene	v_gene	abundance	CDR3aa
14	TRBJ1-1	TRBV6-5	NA	CASSYLGGGTEAFF
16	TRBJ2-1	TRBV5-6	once	CASSETNRGTYNEQFF
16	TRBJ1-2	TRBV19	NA	CASSIALDRRAYGYTF
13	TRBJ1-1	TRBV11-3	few	CASSLGRDREHFF
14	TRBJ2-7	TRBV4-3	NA	CASSQRTGPYEQYF
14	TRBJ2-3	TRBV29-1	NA	CSVGAGVSTDTQYF
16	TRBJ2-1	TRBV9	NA	CASSVDGGSSYNEQFF
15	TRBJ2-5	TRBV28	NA	CASPPRDRVAETQYF
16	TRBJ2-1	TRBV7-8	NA	CASSIQGLAVGDEQFF
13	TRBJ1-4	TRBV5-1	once	CASSLAANEKLFF